The 23 T cell receptor beta chains in this list originate from one sample, sequenced in a study of shared clonotypes between healthy human individuals. The assay was immunoSEQ multiplex PCR, and TCRdb's table has in-frame clones only and misses some. The sample yields millions of clones, 85% to 95% seen once. Positive CCR7 selection of CD45RO-negative cells yielded the naive CD8 cells, and terminally differentiated effector memory CD45RA+ cells were excluded. The sequencing sample was made of naive CD8+ T cells from PBMCs. These receptor sequences come from a man aged 18-30 years in good health. Some clones in this sample may be carry-over from other donors' samples.

The V and J genes are TRBV28 and TRBJ1-4; tentatively, D is TRBD1 (5 bases). V gave up 4 bases and J gave up 0 bases, with 9 bases separating them. The CDR3 contains 15 residues. Germline CDR1 MDHEN, CDR2 SYDVKM. CDR3 loop: CASSSQGATNEKLFF. The CDR3 DNA reads TGTGCCAGCAGTTCCCAGGGAGCAACTAATGAAAAACTGTTTTTT.

For this clone: This sample also contains other DNA sequences that code for the same CDR3. The J gene is TRBJ2-7, the V gene TRBV15, with D perhaps matching TRBD1 or TRBD2 (5 bases each). Trimming removed 1 base at V and 0 bases at J, with 10 bases between. CDR3 length equals 15 residues. The germline V gene has CDR1 LNHNV and CDR2 YYDKDF (reference sequence). The CDR3 is CATSRGGGPSYEQYF. CDR3 bases: TGTGCCACCAGCAGAGGGGGCGGGCCCTCCTACGAGCAGTACTTC.

The V and J genes are TRBV18 and TRBJ1-1; D not certain. This CDR3 has 15 amino acids. V was clipped by 6 bases and J by 1 base, with 15 bases between them. Per the germline V gene, CDR1 is KGHSH and CDR2 is LQKENI. The CDR3 spells CASSDLQSGNTEAFF. CDR3 nucleotide sequence: TGTGCCAGCTCCGACCTACAGAGTGGGAACACTGAAGCTTTCTTT.

As concerns this clone: Other DNA sequences in the same sample also yield this CDR3. CDR3: CASSSDTYEQYF. CDR3 nucleotides: TGTGCCAGCAGTTCCGACACCTACGAGCAGTACTTC. The chain employs TRBV7-9 and TRBJ2-7; D is uncertain. Trimming left V 6 bases short and J 2 bases short, with 8 bases between. CDR1 SEHNR and CDR2 FQNEAQ come from the germline V gene (reference sequence). CDR3 length: 12 residues. The full variable domain, rest sourced from reference TRBV7-9 and TRBJ2-7, is DTGVSQNPRHKITKRGQNVTFRCDPISEHNRLYWYRQTLGQGPEFLTYFQNEAQLEKSRLLSDRFSAERPKGSFSTLEIQRTEQGDSAMYLCASSSDTYEQYFGPGTRLTVT.

The chain has TRBV7-2 and TRBJ2-1; 8 bases align to TRBD1. J gave up 6 bases and V 2 bases, and 12 bases lay outside the gene matches. The germline V gene has CDR1 SGHTA and CDR2 FQGNSA. The CDR3 has 17 residues. The CDR3 loop reads CASSLPPGDRPANEQFF. The CDR3 DNA sequence: TGTGCCAGCAGCTTACCCCCCGGGGACAGGCCCGCCAATGAGCAGTTCTTC.

This rearrangement joins TRBV10-2 to TRBJ2-5, with D possibly TRBD1 on 6 matching bases. V lost 4 bases to trimming and J lost 6 bases, with 18 bases between them. The CDR3 covers 15 residues. CDR1 WSHSY and CDR2 SAAADI come from the germline V gene. CDR3 loop: CASSGGYRVRKTQYF. The DNA for the CDR3 is TGCGCCAGCAGTGGGGGGTACAGGGTCAGGAAGACCCAGTACTTC.

The rearrangement joins TRBV5-1 to TRBJ1-1; D call uncertain. Germline CDR1 SGHRS, CDR2 YFSETQ. Trimming pared 0 bases from V and 3 bases from J, leaving 15 bases between. This CDR3 is built from 16 residues. As DNA, the CDR3 is TGCGCCAGCAGCTTGGGCACGCGGGATTGGGACACTGAAGCTTTCTTT. It codes for CASSLGTRDWDTEAFF.

The rearrangement joins TRBV11-2 to TRBJ1-1, with D unresolved. V was trimmed by 0 bases and J by 4 bases, leaving 18 bases between them. Germline values: CDR1 SGHAT, CDR2 FQNNGV. CDR3 length: 17 residues. For the CDR3, the DNA is TGTGCCAGCAGCTTAGAGGGTCCGGCCGTTAGGGCCACTGAAGCTTTCTTT. Protein sequence: CASSLEGPAVRATEAFF.

The chain joins TRBV27 to TRBJ1-5; 8 bases align to TRBD1. CDR1 is MNHEY, CDR2 SMNVEV, per germline (reference sequence). J was trimmed by 3 bases and V by 6 bases; bases with no gene match: 7. There are 15 residues in the CDR3. CDR3 sequence: CASSPGQGNNQPQHF. The CDR3, as DNA: TGTGCCAGCAGCCCAGGACAGGGAAACAATCAGCCCCAGCATTTT.

The chain recombines TRBV5-6 with TRBJ1-1, with 7 bases lining up with TRBD1. Germline CDR1 reads SGHDT; CDR2 reads YYEEEE. With V trimmed by 1 base and J by 11 bases, 11 bases remained unmatched. The CDR3 loop spans 14 amino acids. In nucleotides, the CDR3 is TGTGCCAGCAGCTTGTGGTGGGACATCAGGGGGGCTTTCTTT. This sequence encodes CASSLWWDIRGAFF.

The rearrangement joins TRBV7-9 to TRBJ2-1; D may be TRBD1 or TRBD2 (6 bases each). CDR3 length equals 18 residues. Germline V gives CDR1 SEHNR, CDR2 FQNEAQ (reference sequence). Trimming left V 2 bases short and J 4 bases short, with 21 bases between. CDR3 DNA sequence: TGTGCCAGCAGCTTAAGCGGGCTCAGGGGTTGGGGGTACAATGAGCAGTTCTTC. This encodes CASSLSGLRGWGYNEQFF.

The chain employs TRBV5-4 and TRBJ2-2; 11 nucleotides align to TRBD2. This CDR3 region has 16 residues. The V segment lost 1 base and the J segment 6 bases; nucleotides outside the gene matches: 5. CDR1 is SGHNT, CDR2 YYREEE, per germline (reference sequence). The CDR3 nucleotides read TGTGCCAGCAGCTTGTTGGCTAGCGGGAGGCCCGGGGAGCTGTTTTTT. Encoded protein: CASSLLASGRPGELFF.

The chain uses TRBV9 and TRBJ2-4; D uncertain. Germline values: CDR1 SGDLS, CDR2 YYNGEE. The V and J ends lost 1 base and 6 bases respectively, with 11 bases between them. The CDR3 runs to 14 residues. CDR3 sequence (DNA): TGTGCCAGCAGCGTAACCTCCGGCGGAAACATTCAGTACTTC. Translated: CASSVTSGGNIQYF.

This clone was observed a single time. This specimen includes other DNA sequences encoding the same CDR3. V usage is TRBV9 and J usage is TRBJ2-7; weak D call: TRBD2 (5 bases). CDR3 size: 15 residues. CDR1 is SGDLS, CDR2 YYNGEE, per germline. The V gene lost 4 bases and the J gene lost 0 bases, with 14 bases spanning the gap. For the CDR3, the DNA is TGTGCCAGCAGCCCCGGGCGGGCCAGCTCCTACGAGCAGTACTTC. It yields the protein CASSPGRASSYEQYF.

V is TRBV7-9 and J is TRBJ2-2, with 10 nucleotides matching TRBD1. V lost 5 bases, J lost 4 bases, and 7 bases stayed unmatched. The length of the CDR3 is 16 residues. Germline V gene sequence: CDR1 SEHNR, CDR2 FQNEAQ (reference sequence). The CDR3 DNA reads as TGTGCCAGCAGCCGTAGACAGGGGGCAGGCACCGGGGAGCTGTTTTTT. Translated: CASSRRQGAGTGELFF.

The chain employs TRBV7-9 and TRBJ2-7; D not certain. The CDR3 length is 16 residues. V dropped 2 bases and J dropped 0 bases, with 14 bases sitting between them. In germline, CDR1 is SEHNR, CDR2 FQNEAQ (reference sequence). CDR3 nucleotide sequence: TGTGCCAGCAGCTTATTCCCTGCACTTAGCTCCTACGAGCAGTACTTC. It translates to CASSLFPALSSYEQYF.

The chain carries TRBV7-6 and TRBJ2-7; 8 nucleotides line up with TRBD1. J was trimmed by 3 bases and V by 5 bases; bases with no gene match: 6. This CDR3 contains 14 residues. The germline V gene encodes CDR1 SGHVS and CDR2 FNYEAQ. The CDR3 DNA follows: TGTGCCAGCAGCGAACGGACAGGGCACTACGAGCAGTACTTC. Its protein product is CASSERTGHYEQYF. Drawing the rest from reference TRBV7-6 and TRBJ2-7, the complete variable domain is GAGVSQSPRYKVTKRGQDVALRCDPISGHVSLYWYRQALGQGPEFLTYFNYEAQQDKSGLPNDRFSAERPEGSISTLTIQRTEQRDSAMYRCASSERTGHYEQYFGPGTRLTVT.

The chain employs TRBV13 and TRBJ2-1; 8 positions agree with TRBD2. Germline-derived CDR1 and CDR2 are PRHDT and FYEKMQ (reference sequence). V dropped 0 bases and J dropped 6; count of bases not matched to a gene: 7. CDR3 length equals 16 residues. The CDR3 nucleotides are TGTGCCAGCAGCTTAGGAACGGGAGGGCCTCTCAATGAGCAGTTCTTC. This translates into CASSLGTGGPLNEQFF.

This sequence joins TRBV11-2 and TRBJ1-4; a weak D match, TRBD1 (5 bases). Germline V gives CDR1 SGHAT, CDR2 FQNNGV. Trimming took off 5 bases at V and 8 bases at J, with 24 bases between the two ends. The CDR3 consists of 17 residues. DNA for the CDR3: TGTGCCAGCAGCCCGGGACTTCAAAGGGGCAAGCAGGAAAAACTGTTTTTT. The encoded protein is CASSPGLQRGKQEKLFF.

This clone showed up just once. The rearrangement joins TRBV7-9 to TRBJ2-3, with TRBD1 as a possible D gene (6 bases). CDR3 length: 15 residues. Germline-derived CDR1 and CDR2 are SEHNR and FQNEAQ (reference sequence). Trimming removed 5 bases at V and 0 bases at J, with 12 bases between. This CDR3 is CASSRFRGSTDTQYF. Here the CDR3 DNA reads TGTGCCAGCAGCCGATTCAGGGGTAGCACAGATACGCAGTATTTT.

The chain has TRBV7-9 and TRBJ2-1, with TRBD2 identical over 8 bases. Looked up from germline, CDR1 is SEHNR and CDR2 is FQNEAQ (reference sequence). V lost 8 bases to trimming and J lost 5 bases; unmatched junction nucleotides: 8. There are 14 residues in the CDR3. The CDR3 DNA reads as TGTGCCAGCCCGGGGGGGCAGGAGAACAATGAGCAGTTCTTC. This translates into CASPGGQENNEQFF.

Turning to this clone: The sample contains more than one DNA sequence encoding this CDR3. The chain employs TRBV27 and TRBJ2-7, with 9 bases matching TRBD1. Per the germline V gene, CDR1 is MNHEY and CDR2 is SMNVEV (reference sequence). The CDR3 runs to 14 residues. With 4 bases clipped from V and 2 bases from J, the junction kept 3 bases outside the gene matches. The CDR3 here is CASSSGTGPYEQYF. The DNA of the CDR3 is TGTGCCAGCAGTTCTGGGACAGGGCCCTACGAGCAGTACTTC.

CDR3 bases: TGTGCCACCAGCAGAGGGACTAGCGTTTACCAAGAGACCCAGTACTTC. The encoded protein is CATSRGTSVYQETQYF. The chain couples TRBV15 to TRBJ2-5, with 9 bases fitting TRBD2. Germline loops: CDR1 LNHNV, CDR2 YYDKDF (reference sequence). This CDR3 comprises 16 residues. V lost 1 base and J lost 0; bases outside the gene matches: 3.